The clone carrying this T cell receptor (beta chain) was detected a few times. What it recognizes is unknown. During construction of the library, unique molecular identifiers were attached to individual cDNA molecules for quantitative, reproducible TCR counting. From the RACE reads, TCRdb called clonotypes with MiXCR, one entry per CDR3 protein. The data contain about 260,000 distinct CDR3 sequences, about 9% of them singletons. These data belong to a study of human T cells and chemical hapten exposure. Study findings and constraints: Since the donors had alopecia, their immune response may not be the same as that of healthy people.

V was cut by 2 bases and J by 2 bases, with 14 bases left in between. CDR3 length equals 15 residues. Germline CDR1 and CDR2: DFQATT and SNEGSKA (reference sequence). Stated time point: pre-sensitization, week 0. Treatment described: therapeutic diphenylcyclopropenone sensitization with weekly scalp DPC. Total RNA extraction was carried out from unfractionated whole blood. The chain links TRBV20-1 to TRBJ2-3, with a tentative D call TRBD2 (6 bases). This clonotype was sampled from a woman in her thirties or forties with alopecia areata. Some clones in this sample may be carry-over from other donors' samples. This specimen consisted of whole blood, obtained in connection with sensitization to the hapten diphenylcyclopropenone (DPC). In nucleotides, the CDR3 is TGCAGTGCTAGAAAAGCTAGGGAGGCCACAGATACGCAGTATTTT. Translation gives CSARKAREATDTQYF.